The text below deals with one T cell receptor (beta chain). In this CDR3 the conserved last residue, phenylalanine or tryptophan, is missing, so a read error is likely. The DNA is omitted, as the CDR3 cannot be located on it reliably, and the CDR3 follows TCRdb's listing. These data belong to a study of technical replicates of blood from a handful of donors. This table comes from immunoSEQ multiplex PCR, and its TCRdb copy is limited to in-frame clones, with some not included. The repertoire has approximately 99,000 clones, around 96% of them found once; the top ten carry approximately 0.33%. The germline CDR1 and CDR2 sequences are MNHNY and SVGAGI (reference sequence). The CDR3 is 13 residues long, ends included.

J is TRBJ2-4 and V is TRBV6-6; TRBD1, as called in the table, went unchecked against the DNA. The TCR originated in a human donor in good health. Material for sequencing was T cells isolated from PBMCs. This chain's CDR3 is CASSYEAGTVGYL.